This TCR beta chain was retrieved from a study of shared clonotypes between healthy human individuals. As for the study in general: Three CD4 naive, three CD4 memory, two CD8 naive and one CD8 memory plate were used per donor.

Method: immunoSEQ multiplex PCR; TCRdb's copy keeps in-frame clones and lacks some. The sample has millions of clones; roughly nine tenths are singletons. To note about this clone: Its specificity is unknown.

Study-wide findings and caveats: A reduction in generation probabilities was seen for non-shared clonotypes relative to those shared by all four donors. Sharing across four donors was highest in naive CD4 (around 5%) and lowest in memory CD8 (roughly 0.4%). The study's rarefaction showed incomplete sorted-subset sequencing despite large depth.

The source is a man between 18 and 29 years old in good health. The specimen was naive CD4+ T cells sorted from blood. Subset here: CD45RA+ positively selected.

This chain's CDR3 is CASSASDRESHYTF. CDR3 nucleotides: TGTGCCAGCAGTGCTTCTGACAGGGAATCCCACTACACCTTC. V is TRBV6-1 and J is TRBJ1-2; TRBD1 aligns across 7 bases. CDR1 and CDR2 from the germline V gene are MNHNS and SASEGT. V lost 4 bases, J lost 10 bases, and 12 bases stayed unmatched. The CDR3 runs to 14 residues.